Each of the 25 T cell receptor beta chains below was sequenced from the same sample in a study of Ad26.COV2.S vaccination and SARS-CoV-2 variants. TCRdb's copy holds only in-frame clones and misses some; the assay was immunoSEQ multiplex PCR. The sample carries 430,000 or so clones, around 90% recorded once. As for treatment: 15 to 20 received Ad26.COV2.S at low or high dose, single or two shots; about five received placebo; per-sample allocation not given. Each sample was drawn 63 days after the first injection (of vaccine or placebo). This specimen was peripheral blood, taken in a trial of Ad26.COV2.S vaccine versus placebo. Receptors originate from a person between 18 and 65 years old who received the Ad26.COV2.S COVID-19 vaccine or a placebo.

The chain couples TRBV7-9 to TRBJ2-1; TRBD2 agrees at 8 bases. V lost 0 bases and J lost 3; bases outside the gene matches: 4. This CDR3 contains 16 residues. CDR1 and CDR2 from the germline V gene are SEHNR and FQNEAQ (reference sequence). Written as DNA, the CDR3 is TGTGCCAGCAGCTTAGCAAGGACTAGCAGCTACAATGAGCAGTTCTTC. Translated, it gives CASSLARTSSYNEQFF.

The J gene is TRBJ2-1, the V gene TRBV18; weak D call: TRBD1 (6 bases). From germline, CDR1 is KGHSH and CDR2 LQKENI. This CDR3 spans 16 amino acids. Trimming stripped 3 bases from V and 8 bases from J, with 20 bases between. DNA for the CDR3: TGTGCCAGCTCACCCCTAGACAGGCTAGTTTACGATGAGCAGTTCTTC. Encoded protein: CASSPLDRLVYDEQFF.

This clone was observed once. This chain links TRBV9 with TRBJ2-7; 13 bases agree with TRBD2. Trimming removed 4 bases from V and 6 bases from J; junction bases left unmatched: 7. Germline V gene lookup returns CDR1 SGDLS and CDR2 YYNGEE. The CDR3 covers 15 residues. CDR3 DNA: TGTGCCAGCAGCACAGGACTAGCGGGAGATCTCGAGCAGTACTTC. Translation gives CASSTGLAGDLEQYF.

The chain combines TRBV19 with TRBJ2-7, with TRBD2 matching over 11 bases. Germline-derived CDR1 and CDR2 are LNHDA and SQIVND (reference sequence). The CDR3 sequence is 17 residues long. Trimming took 4 bases from V and 1 from J; bases not matched to a gene: 9. The CDR3 protein is CASSTYSGRASSYEQYF. Written as DNA, the CDR3 is TGTGCCAGTAGTACTTATAGCGGGAGGGCCAGTTCCTACGAGCAGTACTTC.

The chain combines TRBV5-6 with TRBJ1-6, with D maybe TRBD1 (6 bases). Germline V gene data show CDR1 as SGHDT and CDR2 as YYEEEE. Trimming stripped 2 bases from V and 7 bases from J, with 7 bases between. This CDR3 region has 13 residues. CDR3: CASSLQGNSPLHF. CDR3 in DNA: TGTGCCAGCAGCTTACAGGGAAATTCACCCCTCCACTTT.

Concerning this clone: Other DNA sequences in the same sample also yield this CDR3. This sequence joins TRBV7-2 and TRBJ2-7, with TRBD2 identical over 12 bases. Germline CDR1 is SGHTA and CDR2 is FQGNSA. Trimming took 3 bases from V and 7 from J; bases not matched to a gene: 4. CDR3 size: 14 residues. The CDR3 protein is CASSLTSGSYEQYF. The CDR3 region has the DNA TGTGCCAGCAGCTTGACTAGCGGGAGCTATGAGCAGTACTTC.

Notes on this clone: In the same sample, other DNA sequences code for this CDR3. This chain links TRBV5-6 with TRBJ1-3; D is undetermined. The CDR3 runs 12 residues. V was trimmed by 4 bases and J by 6 bases, leaving 8 bases between them. Germline V gene data show CDR1 as SGHDT and CDR2 as YYEEEE. The CDR3 nucleotides are TGTGCCAGCAGCCTATGGGAAAACACCATATATTTT. It translates to CASSLWENTIYF.

The rearrangement joins TRBV30 to TRBJ1-2, with D maybe TRBD1 (5 bases). The length of the CDR3 is 11 residues. Germline values: CDR1 GTSNPN, CDR2 SVGIG (reference sequence). Trimming took 8 bases from V and 7 from J, leaving 14 bases between them. CDR3 amino acids: CALSRGSGYTF. The CDR3 nucleotides are TGTGCCCTGTCCCGGGGGAGTGGCTACACCTTC.

CDR3 coding DNA: TGTGCCAGCAGCCGGCGTACAGGGAGCTACGAGCAGTACTTC. Protein: CASSRRTGSYEQYF. The chain has TRBV5-6 and TRBJ2-7; weak D call: TRBD1 (6 bases). The CDR3 runs 14 residues. Looked up from germline, CDR1 is SGHDT and CDR2 is YYEEEE. V was shortened by 4 bases and J by 3 bases, with 14 bases between the two germline ends.

The chain employs TRBV4-1 and TRBJ2-1, with D possibly TRBD2 on 5 matching bases. The V and J ends lost 3 bases and 5 bases respectively, with 20 bases between them. CDR1 is MGHRA and CDR2 is YSYEKL in the germline V gene. The CDR3 sequence is 17 residues long. The CDR3 DNA sequence: TGCGCCAGCAGCCAGGCTGGACTCAGGAGTGCGGACAATGAGCAGTTCTTC. This encodes CASSQAGLRSADNEQFF.

The DNA of the CDR3 is TGTGCCAGCCGCACAGGGGCCTACACAGATACGCAGTATTTT. Its protein product is CASRTGAYTDTQYF. The chain employs TRBV7-2 and TRBJ2-3; 7 bases map to TRBD1. CDR1 SGHTA and CDR2 FQGNSA come from the germline V gene. The CDR3 length is 14 residues. The J segment lost 2 bases and the V segment lost 8 bases, leaving 7 bases of the junction unmatched.

The gene calls are TRBV7-2 and TRBJ1-1; no firm D call. The CDR3 consists of 15 residues. Germline CDR1 and CDR2: SGHTA and FQGNSA. Trimming removed 5 bases at V and 4 bases at J, with 17 bases between. The DNA for the CDR3 is TGTGCCAGCAGCCCTCGTTTTGGAGTGGGCACTGAAGCTTTCTTT. Its protein is CASSPRFGVGTEAFF.

The chain employs TRBV9 and TRBJ2-3; D is possibly TRBD1 or TRBD2 (5 bases each). Germline V gene sequence: CDR1 SGDLS, CDR2 YYNGEE. Trimming cost V 2 bases and J 0 bases, with 10 bases left between them. The CDR3 spans 15 residues. CDR3 bases: TGTGCCAGCAGCGTGGACGGGGCAAGCACAGATACGCAGTATTTT. Its protein product is CASSVDGASTDTQYF.

V is TRBV11-3 and J is TRBJ2-7; 10 nucleotides line up with TRBD2. This CDR3 contains 16 residues. Germline V gene data show CDR1 as SGHNT and CDR2 as YENEEA. J was trimmed by 2 bases and V by 6 bases; bases with no gene match: 10. The DNA of the CDR3 is TGTGCCAGCAGTACCGAGGGCACTAGCGGGACCTACGAGCAGTACTTC. This gives the protein CASSTEGTSGTYEQYF.

CDR3 DNA: TGCGCCAGCAGCCCTGGGTACGCCTCGATGAACACTGAAGCTTTCTTT. This encodes CASSPGYASMNTEAFF. This sequence joins TRBV5-1 and TRBJ1-1; D remains unclear. Germline CDR1 reads SGHRS; CDR2 reads YFSETQ. The CDR3 sequence is 16 residues long. V dropped 4 bases and J dropped 0 bases, with 16 bases sitting between them.

The V and J genes are TRBV2 and TRBJ1-5, with D tentatively TRBD1 (6 bases). This CDR3 has 15 amino acids. Germline CDR1 is SNHLY and CDR2 is FYNNEI. V was pared by 7 bases and J by 2 bases, with 15 bases between. CDR3 sequence: CASKVGAEGNQPQHF. Written as DNA, the CDR3 is TGTGCCAGCAAGGTGGGGGCTGAAGGCAATCAGCCCCAGCATTTT.

This sequence joins TRBV19 and TRBJ2-2; 8 bases are shared with TRBD1. V shed 5 bases and J 3 bases; nucleotides not matched to a gene: 5. This CDR3 is 15 amino acids long. The germline CDR1 and CDR2 sequences are LNHDA and SQIVND (reference sequence). CDR3 loop: CASSVQGAHTGELFF. Here the CDR3 DNA reads TGTGCCAGTAGTGTCCAGGGGGCACACACCGGGGAGCTGTTTTTT.

In the case of this clone: Mismatch with germline at one junction end may stem from a read error. The CDR3 region is CASSVADLGRAEQNF. The CDR3 DNA reads as TGTGCCAGCAGCGTAGCGGACCTGGGCAGGGCCGAGCAGAACTTC. This rearrangement joins TRBV9 to TRBJ2-7; a possible D gene is TRBD1 (5 bases). The CDR3 runs to 15 residues. In germline, CDR1 is SGDLS, CDR2 YYNGEE.

This chain links TRBV7-3 with TRBJ1-1; possible D gene TRBD1, 6 bases. The V end was cut by 1 base, the J end by 2 bases, with 14 bases between. Germline V lookup: CDR1 SGHTA, CDR2 FQGTGA. The CDR3 sequence is 16 residues long. Here the CDR3 reads CASSLNGAGVNTEAFF. The CDR3 bases are TGTGCCAGCAGCTTAAATGGGGCAGGGGTAAACACTGAAGCTTTCTTT.

This chain joins TRBV4-3 and TRBJ2-5; D might be TRBD2 (5 bases). CDR3 length equals 15 residues. The V end was cut by 4 bases, the J end by 0 bases, with 12 bases between. The germline CDR1 and CDR2 sequences are LGHNA and YSLEER. CDR3 amino acids: CASSPQGGHQETQYF. In nucleotides, the CDR3 is TGCGCCAGCAGCCCGCAAGGCGGGCACCAAGAGACCCAGTACTTC.

This clone was detected only a few times. The chain is built from TRBV4-3 and TRBJ2-1; D gene ambiguous. The CDR3 is 16 residues long. V dropped 0 bases and J dropped 2 bases, with 11 bases sitting between them. CDR1 is LGHNA, CDR2 YSLEER, per germline. The CDR3 region is CASSQEGLGAYNEQFF. CDR3 nucleotide sequence: TGCGCCAGCAGCCAAGAAGGGCTAGGTGCCTACAATGAGCAGTTCTTC.

The chain employs TRBV5-6 and TRBJ1-6; D may be TRBD1 (6 bases). The CDR3 totals 17 residues. CDR1 is SGHDT and CDR2 is YYEEEE in the germline V gene. The germline V and J ends were trimmed by 1 base and 3 bases, with 14 bases remaining between them. In DNA form, the CDR3 reads TGTGCCAGCAGCTTGAGGGGGGGCCCCCGCTATAATTCACCCCTCCACTTT. It yields the protein CASSLRGGPRYNSPLHF.

V and J are TRBV14 and TRBJ2-1; D call uncertain. Looked up from germline, CDR1 is SGHDN and CDR2 is FVKESK. The CDR3 has 12 residues. The ends were cut back, 4 bases at V and 5 bases at J, with 6 bases in the middle. The chain's CDR3 is CASSPVNNEQFF. For the CDR3, the DNA is TGTGCCAGCAGCCCAGTAAACAATGAGCAGTTCTTC.

The genes are TRBV10-3 and TRBJ2-5; D gene ambiguous. CDR1 is ENHRY and CDR2 is SYGVKD in the germline V gene. The CDR3 length is 14 residues. Trimming removed 0 bases from V and 5 bases from J, with 10 bases in between. Here the CDR3 DNA reads TGTGCCATCAGTGAGTCGGGTCTGAGGGAGACCCAGTACTTC. Its protein is CAISESGLRETQYF.

V is TRBV6-6 and J is TRBJ2-1; 8 bases line up with TRBD1. This CDR3 spans 18 amino acids. The trim removed 5 bases at V and 9 bases at J, leaving 21 bases unmatched. Germline V CDR1 and CDR2: MNHNY, SVGAGI (reference sequence). CDR3 DNA sequence: TGTGCCAGCAGTCGGACAGGGTGGGAGATAGGGGCAGCAATTGAGCAGTTCTTC. Its translation: CASSRTGWEIGAAIEQFF.